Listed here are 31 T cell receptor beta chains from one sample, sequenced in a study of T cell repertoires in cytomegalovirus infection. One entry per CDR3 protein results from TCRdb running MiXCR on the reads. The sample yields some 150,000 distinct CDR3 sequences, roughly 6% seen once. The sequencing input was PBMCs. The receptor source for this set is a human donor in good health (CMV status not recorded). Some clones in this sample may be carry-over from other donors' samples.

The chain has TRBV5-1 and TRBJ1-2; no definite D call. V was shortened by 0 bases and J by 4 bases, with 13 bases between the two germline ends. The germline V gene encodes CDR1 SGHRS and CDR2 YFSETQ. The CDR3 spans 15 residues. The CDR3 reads CASSLGVDTLYGYTF. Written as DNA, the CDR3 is TGCGCCAGCAGCTTGGGGGTTGATACCCTCTATGGCTACACCTTC.

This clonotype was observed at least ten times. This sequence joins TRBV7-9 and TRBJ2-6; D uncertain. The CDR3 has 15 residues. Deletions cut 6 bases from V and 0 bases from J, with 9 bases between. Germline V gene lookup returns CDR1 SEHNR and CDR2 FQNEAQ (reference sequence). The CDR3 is CASSSSPSGANVLTF. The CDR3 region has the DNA TGTGCCAGCAGTTCGTCGCCCTCTGGGGCCAACGTCCTGACTTTC.

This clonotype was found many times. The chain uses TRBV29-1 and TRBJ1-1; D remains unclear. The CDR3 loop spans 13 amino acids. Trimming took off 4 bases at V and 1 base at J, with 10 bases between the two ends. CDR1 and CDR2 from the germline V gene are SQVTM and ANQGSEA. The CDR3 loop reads CSVGPAWNTEAFF. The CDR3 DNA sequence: TGCAGCGTTGGGCCCGCTTGGAACACTGAAGCTTTCTTT.

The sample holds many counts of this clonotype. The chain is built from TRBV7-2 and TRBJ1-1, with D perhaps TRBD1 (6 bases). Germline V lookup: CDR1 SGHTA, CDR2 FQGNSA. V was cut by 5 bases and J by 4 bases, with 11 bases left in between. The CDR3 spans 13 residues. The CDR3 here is CASSQQGSTEAFF. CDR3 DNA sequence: TGTGCCAGCAGCCAACAGGGCAGCACTGAAGCTTTCTTT.

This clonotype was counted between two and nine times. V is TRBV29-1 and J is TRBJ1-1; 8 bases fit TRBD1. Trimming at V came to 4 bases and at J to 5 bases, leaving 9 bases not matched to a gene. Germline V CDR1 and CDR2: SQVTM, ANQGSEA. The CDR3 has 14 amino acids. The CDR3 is CSVGRQGSGTEAFF. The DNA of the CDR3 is TGCAGCGTTGGGAGACAGGGGTCGGGGACTGAAGCTTTCTTT.

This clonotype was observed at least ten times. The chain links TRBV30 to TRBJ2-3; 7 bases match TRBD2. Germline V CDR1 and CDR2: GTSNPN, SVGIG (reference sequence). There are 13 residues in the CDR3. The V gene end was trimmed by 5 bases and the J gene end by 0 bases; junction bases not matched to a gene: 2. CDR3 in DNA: TGTGCCTGGGAGCGGGGCAGCACAGATACGCAGTATTTT. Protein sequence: CAWERGSTDTQYF.

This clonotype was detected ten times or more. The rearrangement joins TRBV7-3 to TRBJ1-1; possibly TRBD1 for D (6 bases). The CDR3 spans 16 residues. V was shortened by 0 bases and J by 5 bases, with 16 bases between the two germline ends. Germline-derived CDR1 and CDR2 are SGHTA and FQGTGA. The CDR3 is CASSLTGESQGTEAFF. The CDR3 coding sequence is TGTGCCAGCAGCTTAACGGGAGAGTCTCAGGGGACTGAAGCTTTCTTT.

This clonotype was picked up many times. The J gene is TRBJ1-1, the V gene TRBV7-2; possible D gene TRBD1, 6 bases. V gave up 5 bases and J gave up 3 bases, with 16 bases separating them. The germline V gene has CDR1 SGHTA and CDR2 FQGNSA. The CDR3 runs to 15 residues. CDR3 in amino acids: CASSPGGGRDTEAFF. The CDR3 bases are TGTGCCAGCAGCCCCGGGGGGGGGCGGGACACTGAAGCTTTCTTT.

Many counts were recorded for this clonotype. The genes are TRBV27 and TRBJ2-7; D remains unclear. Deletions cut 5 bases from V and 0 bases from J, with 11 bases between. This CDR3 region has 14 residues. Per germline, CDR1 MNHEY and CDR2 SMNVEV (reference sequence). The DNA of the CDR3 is TGTGCCAGCAGTCCATTCTGGAGCTCCTACGAGCAGTACTTC. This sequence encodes CASSPFWSSYEQYF.

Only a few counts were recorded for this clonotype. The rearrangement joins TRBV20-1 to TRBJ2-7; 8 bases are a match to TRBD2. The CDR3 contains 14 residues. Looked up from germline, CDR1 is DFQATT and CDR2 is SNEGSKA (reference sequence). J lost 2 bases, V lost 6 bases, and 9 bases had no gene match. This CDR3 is CSAGGAGETYEQYF. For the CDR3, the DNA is TGCAGTGCGGGGGGAGCGGGGGAGACCTACGAGCAGTACTTC.

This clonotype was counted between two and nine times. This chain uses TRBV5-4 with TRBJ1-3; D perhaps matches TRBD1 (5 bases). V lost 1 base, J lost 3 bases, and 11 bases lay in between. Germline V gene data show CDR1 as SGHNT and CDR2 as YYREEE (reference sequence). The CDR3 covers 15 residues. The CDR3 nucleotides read TGTGCCAGCAGCTTGTCAGGGAGAAGTGGAAACACCATATATTTT. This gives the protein CASSLSGRSGNTIYF. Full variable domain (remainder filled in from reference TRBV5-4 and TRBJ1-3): ETGVTQSPTHLIKTRGQQVTLRCSSQSGHNTVSWYQQALGQGPQFIFQYYREEENGRGNFPPRFSGLQFPNYSSELNVNALELDDSALYLCASSLSGRSGNTIYFGEGSWLTVV.

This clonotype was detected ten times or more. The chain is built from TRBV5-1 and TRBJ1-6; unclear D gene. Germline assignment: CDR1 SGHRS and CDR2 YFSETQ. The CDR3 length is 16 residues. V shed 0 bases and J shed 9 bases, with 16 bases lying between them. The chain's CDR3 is CASSLGEDRWGSPLHF. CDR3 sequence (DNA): TGCGCCAGCAGCTTGGGTGAGGACCGATGGGGTTCACCCCTCCACTTT.

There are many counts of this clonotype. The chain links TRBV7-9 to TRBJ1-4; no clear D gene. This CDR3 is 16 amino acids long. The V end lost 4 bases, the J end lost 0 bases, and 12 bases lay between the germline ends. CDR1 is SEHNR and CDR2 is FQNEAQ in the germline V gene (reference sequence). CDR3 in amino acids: CASSSNRDTTNEKLFF. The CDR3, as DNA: TGTGCCAGCAGCTCAAACCGGGATACAACTAATGAAAAACTGTTTTTT.

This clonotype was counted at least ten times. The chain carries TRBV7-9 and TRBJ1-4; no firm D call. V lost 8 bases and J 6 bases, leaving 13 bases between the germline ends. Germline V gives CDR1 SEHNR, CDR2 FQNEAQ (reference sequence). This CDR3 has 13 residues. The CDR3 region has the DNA TGTGCCAGCCTCGGGAGGAAAGATGAAAAACTGTTTTTT. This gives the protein CASLGRKDEKLFF.

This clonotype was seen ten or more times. The CDR3 spells CSVSGTGVGEQYF. The CDR3 coding sequence is TGCAGCGTGAGCGGGACAGGGGTGGGAGAGCAGTACTTC. This chain joins TRBV29-1 and TRBJ2-7; TRBD1 matches 10 bases. After removal of 6 bases from V and 7 bases from J, the junction contained 9 bases not matched to a gene. Looked up from germline, CDR1 is SQVTM and CDR2 is ANQGSEA. The CDR3 is made up of 13 amino acids.

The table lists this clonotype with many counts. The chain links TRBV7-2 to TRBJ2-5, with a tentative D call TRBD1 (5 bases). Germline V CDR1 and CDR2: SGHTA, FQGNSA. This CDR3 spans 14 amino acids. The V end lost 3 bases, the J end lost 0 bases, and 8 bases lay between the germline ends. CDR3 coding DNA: TGTGCCAGCAGCTTTTCAGGGAACCAAGAGACCCAGTACTTC. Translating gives CASSFSGNQETQYF. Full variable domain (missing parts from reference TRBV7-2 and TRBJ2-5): GAGVSQSPSNKVTEKGKDVELRCDPISGHTALYWYRQSLGQGLEFLIYFQGNSAPDKSGLPSDRFSAERTGGSVSTLTIQRTQQEDSAVYLCASSFSGNQETQYFGPGTRLLVL.

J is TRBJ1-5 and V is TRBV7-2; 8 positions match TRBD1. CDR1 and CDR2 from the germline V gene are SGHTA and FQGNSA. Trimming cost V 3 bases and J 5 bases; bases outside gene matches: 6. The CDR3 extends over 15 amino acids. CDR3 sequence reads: CASSLPGTGDQPQHF. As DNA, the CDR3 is TGTGCCAGCAGCTTGCCCGGGACAGGCGATCAGCCCCAGCATTTT. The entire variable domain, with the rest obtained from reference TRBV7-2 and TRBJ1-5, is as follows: GAGVSQSPSNKVTEKGKDVELRCDPISGHTALYWYRQSLGQGLEFLIYFQGNSAPDKSGLPSDRFSAERTGGSVSTLTIQRTQQEDSAVYLCASSLPGTGDQPQHFGDGTRLSIL.

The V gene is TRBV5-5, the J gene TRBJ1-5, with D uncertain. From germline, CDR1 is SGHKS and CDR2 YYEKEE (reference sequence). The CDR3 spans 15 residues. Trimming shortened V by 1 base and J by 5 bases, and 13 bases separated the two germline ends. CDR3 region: CASSLSTGSYQPQHF. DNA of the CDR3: TGTGCCAGCAGCTTGAGTACGGGTTCCTATCAGCCCCAGCATTTT.

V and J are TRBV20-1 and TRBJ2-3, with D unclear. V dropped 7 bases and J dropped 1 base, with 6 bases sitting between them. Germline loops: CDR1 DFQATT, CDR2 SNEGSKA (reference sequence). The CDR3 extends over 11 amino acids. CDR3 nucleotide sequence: TGCAGTGGTCGGGGCACAGATACGCAGTATTTT. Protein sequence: CSGRGTDTQYF.

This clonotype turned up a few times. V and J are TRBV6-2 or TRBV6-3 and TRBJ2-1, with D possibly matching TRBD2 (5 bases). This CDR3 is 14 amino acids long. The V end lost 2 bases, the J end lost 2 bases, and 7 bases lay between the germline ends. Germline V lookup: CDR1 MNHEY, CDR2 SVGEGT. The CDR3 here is CASSYGSAYNEQFF. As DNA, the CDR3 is TGTGCCAGCAGTTACGGTAGCGCCTACAATGAGCAGTTCTTC.

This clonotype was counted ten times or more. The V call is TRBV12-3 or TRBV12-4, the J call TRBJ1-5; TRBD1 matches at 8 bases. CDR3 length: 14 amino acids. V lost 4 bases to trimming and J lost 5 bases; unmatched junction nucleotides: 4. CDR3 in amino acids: CASSWDRRYQPQHF. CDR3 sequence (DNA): TGTGCCAGCAGTTGGGACAGGAGGTATCAGCCCCAGCATTTT.

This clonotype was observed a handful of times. DNA for the CDR3: TGTGCCAGCAGTGGCGGGTTCGAGCAGTACTTC. It specifies CASSGGFEQYF. The J gene is TRBJ2-7, the V gene TRBV12-3 or TRBV12-4, with D possibly TRBD2 on 5 matching bases. V dropped 5 bases and J dropped 6 bases, with 8 bases sitting between them. The CDR3 covers 11 residues.

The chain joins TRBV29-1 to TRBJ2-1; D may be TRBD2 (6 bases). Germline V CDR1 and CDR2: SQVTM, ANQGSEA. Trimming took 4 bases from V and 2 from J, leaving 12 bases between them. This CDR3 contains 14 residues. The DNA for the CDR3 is TGCAGCGTTGTCCCCTCGGGGGCCTACAATGAGCAGTTCTTC. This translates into CSVVPSGAYNEQFF.

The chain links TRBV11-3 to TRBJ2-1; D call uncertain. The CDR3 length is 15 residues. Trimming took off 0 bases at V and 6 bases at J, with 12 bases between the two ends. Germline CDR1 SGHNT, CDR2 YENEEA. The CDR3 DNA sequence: TGTGCCAGCAGCTTAGAGGGCCAGTCCCTCAATGAGCAGTTCTTC. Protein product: CASSLEGQSLNEQFF.

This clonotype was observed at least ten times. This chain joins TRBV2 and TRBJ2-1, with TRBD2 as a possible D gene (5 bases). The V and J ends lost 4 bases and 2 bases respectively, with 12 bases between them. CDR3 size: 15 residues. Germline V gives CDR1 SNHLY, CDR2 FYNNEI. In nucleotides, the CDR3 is TGTGCCAGCAGTGGTCGGACTGGAACCTACAATGAGCAGTTCTTC. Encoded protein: CASSGRTGTYNEQFF.

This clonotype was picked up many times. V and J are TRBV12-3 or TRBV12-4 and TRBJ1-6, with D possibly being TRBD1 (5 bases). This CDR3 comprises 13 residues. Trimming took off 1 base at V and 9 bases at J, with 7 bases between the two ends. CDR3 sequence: CASSLGDSSPLHF. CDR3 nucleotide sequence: TGTGCCAGCAGTTTAGGCGACAGTTCACCCCTCCACTTT.

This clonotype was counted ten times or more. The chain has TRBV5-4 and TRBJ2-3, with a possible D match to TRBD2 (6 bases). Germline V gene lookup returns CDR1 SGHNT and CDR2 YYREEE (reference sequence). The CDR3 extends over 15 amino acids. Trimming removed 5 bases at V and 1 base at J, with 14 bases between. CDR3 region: CASRPGTLGTDTQYF. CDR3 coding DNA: TGTGCCAGCAGGCCGGGGACTCTGGGCACAGATACGCAGTATTTT.

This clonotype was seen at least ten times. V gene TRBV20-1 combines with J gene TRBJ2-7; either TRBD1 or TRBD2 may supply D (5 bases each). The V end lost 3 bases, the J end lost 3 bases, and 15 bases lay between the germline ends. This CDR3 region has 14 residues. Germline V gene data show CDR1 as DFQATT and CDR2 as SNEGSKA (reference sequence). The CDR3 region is CSARDAGTVYEQYF. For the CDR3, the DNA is TGCAGTGCTAGGGACGCCGGGACGGTCTACGAGCAGTACTTC.

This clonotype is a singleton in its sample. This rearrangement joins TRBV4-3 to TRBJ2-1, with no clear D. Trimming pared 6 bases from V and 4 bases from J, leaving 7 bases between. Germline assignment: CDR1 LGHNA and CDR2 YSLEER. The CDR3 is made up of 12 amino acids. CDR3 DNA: TGCGCCAGCAGGGGTTCGTACAATGAGCAGTTCTTC. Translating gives CASRGSYNEQFF.

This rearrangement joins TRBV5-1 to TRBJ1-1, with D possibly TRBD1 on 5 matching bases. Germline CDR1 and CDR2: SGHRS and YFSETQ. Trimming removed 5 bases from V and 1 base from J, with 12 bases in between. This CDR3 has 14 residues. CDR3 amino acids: CASRPPGPNTEAFF. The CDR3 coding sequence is TGCGCCAGCAGGCCGCCGGGGCCGAACACTGAAGCTTTCTTT.

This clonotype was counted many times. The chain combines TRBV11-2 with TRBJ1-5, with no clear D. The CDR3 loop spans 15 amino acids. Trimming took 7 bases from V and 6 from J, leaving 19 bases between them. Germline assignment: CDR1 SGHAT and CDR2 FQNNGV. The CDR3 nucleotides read TGTGCCAGCATGCCCACCCCTATTGGGAGTCAGCCCCAGCATTTT. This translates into CASMPTPIGSQPQHF.